This T cell receptor (beta chain) was documented in a study of blood T cells in healthy people across ages. General observations from the study: Long-lived donors had more naive CD4+ cells and higher diversity than aged donors. Underestimates were what the diversity estimates from one million T cells were considered to be.

The second PCR ran roughly 7 to 12 cycles with a sample-barcoded 5' primer and J-beta primers. The authors tagged each cDNA molecule using a template-switch adaptor with 12 random nucleotides. TCRdb itself ran the 5' RACE reads through MiXCR, one entry per CDR3 protein. The sample holds around 1,900,000 distinct CDR3 sequences, approximately 39% seen once. The CDR3 runs 17 residues. Germline lookup yields CDR1 LGHNA and CDR2 YNFKEQ. Trimming at V came to 4 bases and at J to 6 bases, leaving 15 bases not matched to a gene. This clonotype was seen only a few times. What it binds is unknown. Source material: blood. The origin of this receptor is a human donor in good health. The V call is TRBV4-2, the J call TRBJ2-4; 7 nucleotides agree with TRBD1. In DNA, the CDR3 is TGTGCCAGCAGCCCCCCGATGCAGGGGGAATACGGAAACATTCAGTACTTC. The encoded protein is CASSPPMQGEYGNIQYF.